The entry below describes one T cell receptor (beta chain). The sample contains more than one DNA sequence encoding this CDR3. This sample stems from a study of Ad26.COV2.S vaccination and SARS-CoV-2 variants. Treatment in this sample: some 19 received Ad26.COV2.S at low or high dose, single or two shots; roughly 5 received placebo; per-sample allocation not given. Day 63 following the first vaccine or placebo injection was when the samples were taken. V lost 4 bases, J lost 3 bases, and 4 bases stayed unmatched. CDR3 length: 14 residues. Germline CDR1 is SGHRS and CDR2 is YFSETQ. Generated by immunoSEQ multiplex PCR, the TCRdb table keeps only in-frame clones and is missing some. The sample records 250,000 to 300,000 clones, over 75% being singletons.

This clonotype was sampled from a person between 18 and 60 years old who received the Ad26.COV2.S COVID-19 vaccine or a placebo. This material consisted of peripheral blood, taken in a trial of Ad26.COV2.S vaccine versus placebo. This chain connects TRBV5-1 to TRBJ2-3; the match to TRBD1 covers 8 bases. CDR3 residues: CASSPRTGTDTQYF. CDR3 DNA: TGCGCCAGCAGCCCCAGGACAGGGACAGATACGCAGTATTTT.